One sample yielded the 20 T cell receptor beta chains listed below, sequenced in a study of ipilimumab plus nivolumab after autologous stem cell transplantation. Using immunoSEQ multiplex PCR, the repertoire was profiled, and TCRdb retains in-frame clones only, with some absent. The table shows 43,000 or so clones, with approximately 91% occurring only once. The sample was PBMCs, taken in a trial of ipilimumab plus nivolumab as post-transplant consolidation. The origin of the receptors is a male donor with multiple myeloma.

Only one count was recorded for this clone. Other nucleotide sequences in the sample specify the same CDR3. The V and J genes are TRBV4-1 and TRBJ1-5, with D uncertain. Germline lookup yields CDR1 MGHRA and CDR2 YSYEKL. This CDR3 is built from 15 residues. The germline V and J ends were trimmed by 0 bases and 7 bases, with 13 bases remaining between them. CDR3: CASSQDFLVSQPQHF. The CDR3 DNA reads TGCGCCAGCAGCCAAGACTTTCTGGTGAGCCAGCCCCAGCATTTT.

V is TRBV4-2 and J is TRBJ1-1, with D possibly matching TRBD1 (5 bases). Trimming cost V 0 bases and J 4 bases, with 15 bases left between them. The CDR3 is 16 amino acids. CDR1 and CDR2 (germline): LGHNA, YNFKEQ. The DNA for the CDR3 is TGTGCCAGCAGCCAAGAGAGAGGAGGGGTAGGCACTGAAGCTTTCTTT. Amino acid sequence: CASSQERGGVGTEAFF.

This clone was recorded a few times. V usage is TRBV4-1 and J usage is TRBJ1-3; no firm D call. This CDR3 comprises 15 residues. V was pared by 0 bases and J by 2 bases, with 8 bases between. Germline CDR1 is MGHRA and CDR2 is YSYEKL. CDR3 bases: TGCGCCAGCAGCCAAGAGCTGGCCCCTGGAAACACCATATATTTT. Amino acids: CASSQELAPGNTIYF.

The gene calls are TRBV6-1 and TRBJ2-2, with 11 bases that match TRBD1. V shed 2 bases and J 6 bases; nucleotides not matched to a gene: 8. The CDR3 loop spans 17 amino acids. The germline CDR1 and CDR2 sequences are MNHNS and SASEGT. This chain's CDR3 is CASSESSGDRGAGELFF. The CDR3 DNA follows: TGTGCCAGCAGTGAATCGTCGGGGGACAGGGGGGCCGGGGAGCTGTTTTTT.

In nucleotides, the CDR3 is TGTGCCAGCATGGCGGGGGAAAATGAAAAACTGTTTTTT. This encodes CASMAGENEKLFF. This rearrangement joins TRBV6-5 to TRBJ1-4; a weak D match, TRBD1 (5 bases). CDR3 length: 13 residues. V was clipped by 7 bases and J by 5 bases, with 11 bases between them. The germline CDR1 and CDR2 sequences are MNHEY and SVGAGI.

J is TRBJ2-5 and V is TRBV19, with 9 bases identical to TRBD1. The J call may be mistaken, given a closer DNA end match to TRBJ2-7. The V gene's germline CDR1 is LNHDA and CDR2 SQIVND (reference sequence). The CDR3 is 16 amino acids. CDR3 loop: CASSRPGQGPPYEQYF. DNA of the CDR3: TGTGCCAGTAGTAGACCGGGACAGGGCCCCCCCTACGAGCAGTACTTC.

The chain links TRBV7-9 to TRBJ1-2, with D uncertain. The CDR3 covers 13 residues. Germline-derived CDR1 and CDR2 are SEHNR and FQNEAQ (reference sequence). V was clipped by 3 bases and J by 2 bases, with 7 bases between them. CDR3 region: CASSFEENYGYTF. In nucleotides, the CDR3 is TGTGCCAGCAGCTTCGAGGAGAACTATGGCTACACCTTC.

V usage is TRBV7-9 and J usage is TRBJ2-7, with D hard to call. There are 12 residues in the CDR3. Per germline, CDR1 SEHNR and CDR2 FQNEAQ (reference sequence). Trimming removed 1 base from V and 4 bases from J, with 5 bases in between. The CDR3 DNA reads as TGTGCCAGCAGCTTAGTGGTTTACGAGCAGTACTTC. It encodes CASSLVVYEQYF.

This clone has only one observation. V is TRBV9 and J is TRBJ2-5; 8 bases align to TRBD1. Germline CDR1 SGDLS, CDR2 YYNGEE. The CDR3 spans 14 residues. The trim removed 3 bases at V and 5 bases at J, leaving 6 bases unmatched. The CDR3 coding sequence is TGTGCCAGCAGCGCCGGACAGGGCTTTGAGACCCAGTACTTC. It yields the protein CASSAGQGFETQYF. The whole variable domain, filled in from reference TRBV9 and TRBJ2-5, reads DSGVTQTPKHLITATGQRVTLRCSPRSGDLSVYWYQQSLDQGLQFLIQYYNGEERAKGNILERFSAQQFPDLHSELNLSSLELGDSALYFCASSAGQGFETQYFGPGTRLLVL.

The chain uses TRBV27 and TRBJ2-4, with D possibly TRBD2 on 5 matching bases. Trimming stripped 10 bases from V and 3 bases from J, with 13 bases between. The germline gives CDR1 MNHEY, CDR2 SMNVEV (reference sequence). The length of the CDR3 is 13 residues. CDR3 loop: CATGYAGKNIQYF. In DNA form, the CDR3 reads TGTGCCACCGGGTACGCGGGCAAAAACATTCAGTACTTC.

The J gene is TRBJ2-4, the V gene TRBV11-3; D may correspond to TRBD1 or TRBD2 (6 bases each). The V gene lost 5 bases and the J gene lost 0 bases, with 17 bases spanning the gap. The CDR3 is made up of 17 amino acids. Per the germline V gene, CDR1 is SGHNT and CDR2 is YENEEA. The DNA of the CDR3 is TGTGCCAGCAGCCTTCCCGGGGGCGAACTAGCCAAAAACATTCAGTACTTC. Protein sequence: CASSLPGGELAKNIQYF.

J is TRBJ1-1 and V is TRBV6-5, with a possible D match to TRBD1 (5 bases). V lost 6 bases and J 8 bases, leaving 13 bases between the germline ends. Germline V gene sequence: CDR1 MNHEY, CDR2 SVGAGI. The CDR3 runs to 12 residues. The DNA for the CDR3 is TGTGCCAGCAGCCGAAGGGGCAGGGAAGCTTTCTTT. It translates to CASSRRGREAFF.

This clone showed up just a few times. The gene calls are TRBV30 and TRBJ1-1; tentative D call: TRBD1 (6 bases). V gave up 4 bases and J gave up 5 bases, with 20 bases separating them. CDR1 GTSNPN and CDR2 SVGIG come from the germline V gene (reference sequence). This CDR3 is built from 15 residues. The CDR3 protein is CAWNLLGGRGTEAFF. The CDR3, as DNA: TGTGCCTGGAATCTTCTTGGGGGCCGGGGGACTGAAGCTTTCTTT.

The chain recombines TRBV19 with TRBJ1-5; D remains unclear. This CDR3 is 15 amino acids long. Germline loops: CDR1 LNHDA, CDR2 SQIVND (reference sequence). V was trimmed by 5 bases and J by 0 bases, leaving 11 bases between them. CDR3 sequence: CASSREVNSNQPQHF. For the CDR3, the DNA is TGTGCCAGTAGTCGGGAGGTTAATAGCAATCAGCCCCAGCATTTT.

CDR3 loop: CASSTTTARRDTQYF. DNA of the CDR3: TGTGCCAGCAGCACAACGACAGCCCGCCGAGATACGCAGTATTTT. The chain has TRBV11-2 and TRBJ2-3; TRBD1 might be the D (5 bases). The CDR3 has 15 residues. CDR1 is SGHAT and CDR2 is FQNNGV in the germline V gene. V lost 5 bases to trimming and J lost 5 bases, with 17 bases between them.

The chain carries TRBV7-2 and TRBJ2-3; 8 positions agree with TRBD1. Germline CDR1 reads SGHTA; CDR2 reads FQGNSA. This CDR3 comprises 15 residues. J gave up 1 base and V 7 bases, and 7 bases lay outside the gene matches. This CDR3 is CASKTTTGGTDTQYF. In DNA form, the CDR3 reads TGTGCCAGCAAGACAACGACAGGGGGCACAGATACGCAGTATTTT.

J is TRBJ2-7 and V is TRBV27; D gene uncertain. Germline values: CDR1 MNHEY, CDR2 SMNVEV (reference sequence). The CDR3 loop spans 15 amino acids. The germline V and J ends were trimmed by 5 bases and 6 bases, with 20 bases remaining between them. The CDR3 DNA reads as TGTGCCAGCAGTCCCCGCGGCACTTTCGGTAGCGAGCAGTACTTC. Translation gives CASSPRGTFGSEQYF.

The V gene is TRBV10-2, the J gene TRBJ1-3; D is undetermined. Germline V gives CDR1 WSHSY, CDR2 SAAADI. Trimming stripped 7 bases from V and 0 bases from J, with 7 bases between. The CDR3 has 13 residues. This CDR3 is CASTWDSGNTIYF. In DNA, the CDR3 is TGCGCCAGCACATGGGACTCTGGAAACACCATATATTTT.

The chain is built from TRBV6-5 and TRBJ1-2, with D unresolved. The CDR3 covers 14 residues. Germline CDR1 MNHEY, CDR2 SVGAGI. With 2 bases removed from V and 3 bases from J, the gap between germline ends came to 10 bases. In nucleotides, the CDR3 is TGTGCCAGCAGTTACAATCGTGGGGACTATGGCTACACCTTC. Its translation is CASSYNRGDYGYTF.

This chain joins TRBV5-1 and TRBJ1-1; D is uncertain. V lost 5 bases and J lost 0, with 11 bases in between. Germline CDR1 reads SGHRS; CDR2 reads YFSETQ. The CDR3 consists of 14 residues. The CDR3 is CASSWRVMNTEAFF. CDR3 DNA sequence: TGCGCCAGCAGTTGGCGGGTCATGAACACTGAAGCTTTCTTT.